This T cell receptor (beta chain) stems from a study of cytomegalovirus exposure and HLA in healthy donors. V lost 1 base to trimming and J lost 6 bases; unmatched junction nucleotides: 7. CDR1 LNHDA and CDR2 SQIVND come from the germline V gene (reference sequence). CDR3 size: 15 residues. The PCR ran on 60 Vbeta and 13 Jbeta primers. Using immunoSEQ multiplex PCR, the repertoire was profiled, and TCRdb retains in-frame clones only, with some absent. In the table there are fewer than 200,000 clones, about 13% of which are singletons. Sample: PBMCs. This clonotype was sampled from a man aged 45-65 years in good health and CMV-seropositive. This chain links TRBV19 with TRBJ1-2; TRBD1 aligns across 8 bases. The CDR3, as DNA: TGTGCCAGTAGTATAGTGACAGGGGCGAGTAATGGCTACACCTTC. As protein: CASSIVTGASNGYTF. The complete variable domain, with remaining parts taken from reference TRBV19 and TRBJ1-2, reads DGGITQSPKYLFRKEGQNVTLSCEQNLNHDAMYWYRQDPGQGLRLIYYSQIVNDFQKGDIAEGYSVSREKKESFPLTVTSAQKNPTAFYLCASSIVTGASNGYTFGSGTRLTVV.